Presented here are 9 T cell receptor beta chains from one specimen sequenced in a study of cytomegalovirus exposure and HLA in healthy donors (dated by TCRdb to about 2017). Preparation of the library involved the immunoSEQ multiplex PCR assay. The multiplex PCR relied on a mix of 60 forward primers for TCR Vbeta segments and 13 reverse primers for TCR Jbeta segments. TCRdb holds this immuneACCESS table with in-frame rearrangements only. Some clones are missing; in checked studies, unresolved V genes explain under half, and the rest has no known cause. This sample is represented by more than 90,000 clones; more than 70% of them were singletons. The ten largest clonotypes hold around 3.6% of the sample. Sequenced input: PBMCs. These receptor sequences come from a man aged 30-40 years in good health and CMV-seronegative.

This clone was detected only once. The V gene is TRBV25-1, the J gene TRBJ2-4; D perhaps matches TRBD2 (7 bases). This CDR3 has 16 residues. Trimming pared 6 bases from V and 3 bases from J, leaving 18 bases between. The V gene's germline CDR1 is MGHDK and CDR2 SYGVNS. CDR3 nucleotides: TGTGCCAGCAGCCCGCATAGGGAGGGGGGCAAAAACATTCAGTACTTC. This translates into CASSPHREGGKNIQYF. The complete variable domain, with remaining parts taken from reference TRBV25-1 and TRBJ2-4, reads EADIYQTPRYLVIGTGKKITLECSQTMGHDKMYWYQQDPGMELHLIHYSYGVNSTEKGDLSSESTVSRIRTEHFPLTLESARPSHTSQYLCASSPHREGGKNIQYFGAGTRLSVL.

The chain combines TRBV6-5 with TRBJ2-3, with 11 bases lining up with TRBD2. The CDR3 runs to 16 residues. Trimming took 2 bases from V and 1 from J; bases not matched to a gene: 2. The germline V gene encodes CDR1 MNHEY and CDR2 SVGAGI. CDR3 in amino acids: CASSYTSGSGTDTQYF. CDR3 nucleotide sequence: TGTGCCAGCAGTTACACTAGCGGGAGTGGCACAGATACGCAGTATTTT.

This clone occurred a few times. DNA of the CDR3: TGTGCCAGCAGTGAAGCGTCTCCCGGGGAGCTGTTTTTT. Its protein is CASSEASPGELFF. The rearrangement uses TRBV6-1 and TRBJ2-2; no clear D gene. Per germline, CDR1 MNHNS and CDR2 SASEGT. V was shortened by 0 bases and J by 6 bases, with 5 bases between the two germline ends. The CDR3 loop spans 13 amino acids.

This clone was detected only a few times. The rearrangement links TRBV5-6 to TRBJ1-1; possible D gene TRBD1, 6 bases. Germline-derived CDR1 and CDR2 are SGHDT and YYEEEE. The CDR3 spans 15 residues. Trimming took 3 bases from V and 1 from J, leaving 13 bases between them. CDR3 in DNA: TGTGCCAGCAGCTCCCCGGGACACCCGAACACTGAAGCTTTCTTT. This codes for CASSSPGHPNTEAFF. Drawing the rest from reference TRBV5-6 and TRBJ1-1, the complete variable domain is DAGVTQSPTHLIKTRGQQVTLRCSPKSGHDTVSWYQQALGQGPQFIFQYYEEEERQRGNFPDRFSGHQFPNYSSELNVNALLLGDSALYLCASSSPGHPNTEAFFGQGTRLTVV.

This clone was seen more than once but under ten times. The rearrangement joins TRBV28 to TRBJ1-1; tentatively, D is TRBD1 (6 bases). This CDR3 has 12 amino acids. The germline V gene has CDR1 MDHEN and CDR2 SYDVKM. This chain's CDR3 is CATGTPNTEAFF. The CDR3 DNA is TGTGCTACAGGGACCCCTAACACTGAAGCTTTCTTT.

The J gene is TRBJ1-1, the V gene TRBV7-8, with 9 bases lining up with TRBD1. Germline lookup yields CDR1 SGHVS and CDR2 FQNEAQ. V shed 7 bases, J shed 5 bases, and the junction held 5 bases outside the gene matches. The CDR3 is 13 amino acids. The CDR3: CASTRDRATEAFF. The CDR3 DNA sequence: TGTGCCAGCACCCGGGACAGGGCTACTGAAGCTTTCTTT. Complete variable domain (other parts from reference TRBV7-8 and TRBJ1-1): GAGVSQSPRYKVAKRGQDVALRCDPISGHVSLFWYQQALGQGPEFLTYFQNEAQLDKSGLPSDRFFAERPEGSVSTLKIQRTQQEDSAVYLCASTRDRATEAFFGQGTRLTVV.

The chain is built from TRBV7-9 and TRBJ2-7; 7 bases are shared with TRBD2. Trimming took 2 bases from V and 1 from J; bases not matched to a gene: 5. Germline CDR1 and CDR2: SEHNR and FQNEAQ (reference sequence). This CDR3 has 15 amino acids. CDR3 coding DNA: TGTGCCAGCAGCTTATCGCCTAGCGGATCCTACGAGCAGTACTTC. It encodes CASSLSPSGSYEQYF.

The CDR3 nucleotides are TGTGCCAGCAGTTCCTGGGGGGGACAACGCACTGAAGCTTTCTTT. It translates to CASSSWGGQRTEAFF. V is TRBV28 and J is TRBJ1-1, with D perhaps matching TRBD1 (6 bases). The V gene's germline CDR1 is MDHEN and CDR2 SYDVKM. The CDR3 loop spans 15 amino acids. The V and J ends lost 4 bases and 4 bases respectively, with 16 bases between them.

The chain combines TRBV13 with TRBJ2-1; 12 bases agree with TRBD2. CDR3 size: 16 residues. V dropped 0 bases and J dropped 3; count of bases not matched to a gene: 0. Germline assignment: CDR1 PRHDT and CDR2 FYEKMQ (reference sequence). CDR3 protein: CASSLGLAGGYNEQFF. The CDR3 DNA sequence: TGTGCCAGCAGCTTAGGACTAGCGGGGGGCTACAATGAGCAGTTCTTC.